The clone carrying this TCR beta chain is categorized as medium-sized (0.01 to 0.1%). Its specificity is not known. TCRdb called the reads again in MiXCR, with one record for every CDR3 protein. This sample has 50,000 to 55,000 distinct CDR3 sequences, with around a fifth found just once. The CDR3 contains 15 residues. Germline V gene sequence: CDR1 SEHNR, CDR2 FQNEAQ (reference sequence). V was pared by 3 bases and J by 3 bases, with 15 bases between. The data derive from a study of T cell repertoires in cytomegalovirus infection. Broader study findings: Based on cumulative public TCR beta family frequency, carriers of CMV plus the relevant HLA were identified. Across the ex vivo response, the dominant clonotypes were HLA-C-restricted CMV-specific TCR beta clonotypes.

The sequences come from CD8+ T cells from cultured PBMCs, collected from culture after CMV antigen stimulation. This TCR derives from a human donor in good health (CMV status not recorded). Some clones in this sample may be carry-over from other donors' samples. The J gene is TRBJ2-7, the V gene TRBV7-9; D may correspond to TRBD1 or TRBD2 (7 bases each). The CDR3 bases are TGTGCCAGCAGCTTGGGGAGCGGGACAGTCTACGAGCAGTACTTC. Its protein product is CASSLGSGTVYEQYF.